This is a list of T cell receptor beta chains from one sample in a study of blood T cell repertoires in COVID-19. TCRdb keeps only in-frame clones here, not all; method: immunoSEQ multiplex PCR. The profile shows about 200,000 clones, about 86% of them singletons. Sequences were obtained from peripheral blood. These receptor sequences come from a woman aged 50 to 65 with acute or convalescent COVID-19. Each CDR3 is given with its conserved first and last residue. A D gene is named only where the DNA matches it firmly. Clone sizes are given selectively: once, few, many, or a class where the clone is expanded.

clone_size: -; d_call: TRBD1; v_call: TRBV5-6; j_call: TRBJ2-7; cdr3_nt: TGTGCCAGCAGCCACAACAGGGGGCGGTCGAGAGAGCAGTACTTC; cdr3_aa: CASSHNRGRSREQYF
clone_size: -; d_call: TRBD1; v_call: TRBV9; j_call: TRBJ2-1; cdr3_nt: TGTGCCAGCAGCGTTATGACAGGGTCCTACAATGAGCAGTTCTTC; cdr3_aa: CASSVMTGSYNEQFF
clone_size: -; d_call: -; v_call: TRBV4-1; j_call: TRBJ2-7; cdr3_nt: TGCGCCAGCAGCCACCTCGGGACCTACGAGCAGTACTTC; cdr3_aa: CASSHLGTYEQYF
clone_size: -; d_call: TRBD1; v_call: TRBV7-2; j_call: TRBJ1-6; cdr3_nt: TGTGCCAGCAGCTTAGCTAGCGGACAGGTCAACTCACCCCTCCACTTT; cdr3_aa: CASSLASGQVNSPLHF
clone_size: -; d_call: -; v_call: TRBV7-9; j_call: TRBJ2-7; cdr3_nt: TGTGCCAGCAGCTTAATGGGGGCTAGGTCCTCCTACGAGCAGTACTTC; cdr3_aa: CASSLMGARSSYEQYF
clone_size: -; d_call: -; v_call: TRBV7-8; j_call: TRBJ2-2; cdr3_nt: TGTGCCAGCAGCTTAGATCAGCGTTCCACCGGGGAGCTGTTTTTT; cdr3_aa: CASSLDQRSTGELFF
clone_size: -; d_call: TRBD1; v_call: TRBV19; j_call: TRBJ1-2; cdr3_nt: TGTGCCAGTAGTAAGCCAATACAGGGGGCCTTCGGCTACACCTTC; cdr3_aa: CASSKPIQGAFGYTF
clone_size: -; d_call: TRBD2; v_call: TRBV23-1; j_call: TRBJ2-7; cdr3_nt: TGCGCCAGCAGTCAACCCCCGGGGACTAGCGGGAGCTACGAGCAGTACTTC; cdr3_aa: CASSQPPGTSGSYEQYF
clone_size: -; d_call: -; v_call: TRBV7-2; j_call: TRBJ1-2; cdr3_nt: TGTGCCAGCAGCTTAGATGCGGGTACCTATGGCTACACCTTC; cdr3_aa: CASSLDAGTYGYTF
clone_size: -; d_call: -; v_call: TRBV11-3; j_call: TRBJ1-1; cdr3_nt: TGTGCCAGCAGCTTATTAGGGGCCAAAGGTACTGAAGCTTTCTTT; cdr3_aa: CASSLLGAKGTEAFF
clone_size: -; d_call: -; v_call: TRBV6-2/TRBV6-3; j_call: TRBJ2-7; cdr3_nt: TGTGCCAGCAGTCACTACAGGGAATCCTACGAGCAGTACTTC; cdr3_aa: CASSHYRESYEQYF
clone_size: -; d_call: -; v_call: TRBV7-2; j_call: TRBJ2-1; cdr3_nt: TGTGCCAGCAGCTTAAAGTTGAGCGCTTACAATGAGCAGTTCTTC; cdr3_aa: CASSLKLSAYNEQFF
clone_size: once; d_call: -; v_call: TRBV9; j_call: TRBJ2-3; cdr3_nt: TGTGCCAGCAGCCGTATGACAGATACGCAGTATTTT; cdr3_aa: CASSRMTDTQYF
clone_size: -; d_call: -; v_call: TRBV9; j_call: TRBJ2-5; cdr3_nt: TGTGCCAGCAGCGTAGGGACTGTAGAGACCCAGTACTTC; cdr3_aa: CASSVGTVETQYF
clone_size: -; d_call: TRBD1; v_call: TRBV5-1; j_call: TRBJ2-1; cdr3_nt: TGCGCCAGCAGAGGGACAGACCTTAACAATGAGCAGTTCTTC; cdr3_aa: CASRGTDLNNEQFF